The TCR beta chain described here comes from a study of cytomegalovirus exposure and HLA in healthy donors. The study's findings and limits: Later work associated roughly 17,000 TCR beta sequences with HLA alleles at 0.05 false discovery rate. Roughly even sequencing depth across donors was the assumption behind the presence/absence analyses. Immune exposure information available was restricted to CMV serostatus.

With respect to this clone: The antigen is unknown. At one boundary the junction diverges from the germline segment, which might be a read error. The same CDR3 can be traced to other DNA sequences in this sample.

PCR was performed using 60 Vbeta and 13 Jbeta primers. Data came from immunoSEQ multiplex PCR; TCRdb stores just in-frame clones and leaves some out. The sample holds approximately 110,000 clones, 70% to 85% seen once. All the people who gave samples were healthy bone marrow donors. The receptor was isolated from a human donor in good health. The source material was PBMCs.

The CDR3 sequence: CASSQERNQPQHF. Here the CDR3 DNA reads TGCGCCAGCAGCCAGGAAAGAAATCAGCCCCAGCATTTT. This rearrangement joins TRBV6-1 to TRBJ1-5; D call uncertain. Germline loops: CDR1 MNHNS, CDR2 SASEGT. This CDR3 region has 13 residues.